What follows are 11 T cell receptor beta chains derived from one specimen sequenced in a study of T cell responses to AZD1222 COVID-19 vaccine. Repertoires were generated with immunoSEQ multiplex PCR, while TCRdb's copy carries only in-frame clones and drops some. This table holds 110,000 to 150,000 clones, approximately 92% found once. This specimen was peripheral blood, taken on day 0 of AZD1222 vaccination. The receptors shown here come from an adult in good health.

The J gene is TRBJ1-3, the V gene TRBV7-9; D is possibly TRBD1 (6 bases). The CDR3 is made up of 15 amino acids. Germline lookup yields CDR1 SEHNR and CDR2 FQNEAQ (reference sequence). The ends were cut back, 5 bases at V and 2 bases at J, with 13 bases in the middle. Here the CDR3 reads CASSIGQGPGNTIYF. CDR3 DNA: TGTGCCAGCAGCATAGGGCAGGGGCCTGGAAACACCATATATTTT.

This chain uses TRBV5-1 with TRBJ1-6, with TRBD1 identical over 8 bases. V dropped 4 bases and J dropped 10; count of bases not matched to a gene: 13. The CDR3 runs 16 residues. CDR1 is SGHRS, CDR2 YFSETQ, per germline. In DNA form, the CDR3 reads TGCGCCAGCAGCCCGGATCAGGCAGGGGGCGGGTCACCCCTCCACTTT. Protein: CASSPDQAGGGSPLHF.

The V call is TRBV7-6, the J call TRBJ1-5; D gene unclear. Between the trimmed V and J ends, which lost 1 base and 1 base, there was a span of 14 bases. Germline V lookup: CDR1 SGHVS, CDR2 FNYEAQ. This CDR3 has 17 amino acids. The CDR3 coding sequence is TGTGCCAGCAGCTTAGATACGCTCGGTAGCAGCAATCAGCCCCAGCATTTT. It specifies CASSLDTLGSSNQPQHF.

The CDR3 here is CASSFSGNTEAFF. The CDR3, as DNA: TGTGCCAGCAGTTTCAGCGGGAACACTGAAGCTTTCTTT. This chain uses TRBV12-3 or TRBV12-4 with TRBJ1-1; no firm D call. The CDR3 totals 13 residues. Trimming removed 3 bases from V and 1 base from J, with 6 bases in between.

The V call is TRBV3-1 (or the pseudogene TRBV3-2), the J call TRBJ2-3; 13 bases fit TRBD2. The germline V gene has CDR1 LGHDT and CDR2 YNNKEL (reference sequence). The CDR3 length is 16 residues. V shed 4 bases and J 5 bases; nucleotides not matched to a gene: 6. The CDR3, as DNA: TGTGCCAGCAGCCTCCGGACTAGCGGGAGCGGAGATACGCAGTATTTT. Protein: CASSLRTSGSGDTQYF.

The J gene is TRBJ2-7, the V gene TRBV3-1 (or the pseudogene TRBV3-2); TRBD2 might be the D (5 bases). The V gene lost 0 bases and the J gene lost 9 bases, with 18 bases spanning the gap. Germline-derived CDR1 and CDR2 are LGHDT and YNNKEL (reference sequence). There are 15 residues in the CDR3. The CDR3 sequence is CASSQDGGRLRGQYF. The CDR3 bases are TGTGCCAGCAGCCAAGATGGAGGCAGGTTACGAGGGCAGTACTTC.

This sequence joins TRBV14 and TRBJ2-2; D tentatively reads TRBD1 or TRBD2 (5 bases each). V gave up 4 bases and J gave up 4 bases, with 10 bases separating them. The germline CDR1 and CDR2 sequences are SGHDN and FVKESK. This CDR3 spans 14 amino acids. In nucleotides, the CDR3 is TGTGCCAGCAGCCTGCGAGGGGCCACCGGGGAGCTGTTTTTT. The encoded protein is CASSLRGATGELFF.

The chain employs TRBV7-2 and TRBJ2-5; 16 positions agree with TRBD2. Germline CDR1 reads SGHTA; CDR2 reads FQGNSA. The V segment lost 5 bases and the J segment 0 bases; nucleotides outside the gene matches: 3. The CDR3 is 17 residues long. CDR3: CASSRGLAGGNQETQYF. CDR3 coding DNA: TGTGCCAGCAGCCGGGGACTAGCGGGAGGGAACCAAGAGACCCAGTACTTC.

This clone appeared a single time. This chain joins TRBV6-5 and TRBJ1-2; D ambiguous. Trimming took 6 bases from V and 7 from J, leaving 9 bases between them. In germline, CDR1 is MNHEY, CDR2 SVGAGI. This CDR3 has 11 amino acids. This CDR3 is CASSPGVGYTF. The CDR3 DNA reads as TGTGCCAGCAGCCCCGGGGTTGGCTACACCTTC.

The rearrangement uses TRBV28 and TRBJ2-4, with 7 bases identical to TRBD2. Unmatched junction bases numbered 8, after V lost 6 bases and J lost 6 bases. In germline, CDR1 is MDHEN, CDR2 SYDVKM. The length of the CDR3 is 14 residues. The CDR3 sequence: CASRGAGHLNIQYF. CDR3 DNA: TGTGCCAGCAGGGGAGCGGGGCACCTAAACATTCAGTACTTC.

The V gene is TRBV28, the J gene TRBJ2-3, with D unresolved. Looked up from germline, CDR1 is MDHEN and CDR2 is SYDVKM. This CDR3 comprises 13 residues. Here the CDR3 reads CGGITLSTDTQYF. Here the CDR3 DNA reads TGTGGCGGTATAACGCTTAGCACAGATACGCAGTATTTT.